These 31 T cell receptor beta chains originate from one sample sequenced in a study of OX40 agonist ivuxolimab in advanced cancers. Sequenced by immunoSEQ multiplex PCR; TCRdb stores in-frame clones only, minus some. The sample consists of 9,500 to 12,000 clones, 77% of them appearing once. The sample in question was CD4+ or CD8+ T cells sorted from blood, obtained in a trial of the OX40 agonist ivuxolimab. These TCRs come from an adult with an advanced solid tumor such as melanoma, head and neck, liver or kidney cancer.

The chain couples TRBV29-1 to TRBJ2-6; TRBD1 matches at 10 bases. After removal of 7 bases from V and 0 bases from J, the junction contained 6 bases not matched to a gene. Germline values: CDR1 SQVTM, CDR2 ANQGSEA. The CDR3 consists of 16 residues. The CDR3 is CSGSGTGDSGANVLTF. The CDR3 DNA sequence: TGCAGCGGCTCCGGGACAGGGGACTCTGGGGCCAACGTCCTGACTTTC.

The chain joins TRBV7-9 to TRBJ1-1; 11 nucleotides line up with TRBD1. The V gene end was trimmed by 8 bases and the J gene end by 4 bases; junction bases not matched to a gene: 15. The CDR3 has 17 residues. In germline, CDR1 is SEHNR, CDR2 FQNEAQ (reference sequence). CDR3 protein: CASDTSGQGARGTEAFF. DNA for the CDR3: TGTGCCAGCGATACTTCCGGACAGGGGGCGCGGGGCACTGAAGCTTTCTTT.

The chain carries TRBV19 and TRBJ2-1; TRBD1 is a possible D gene (5 bases). V was trimmed by 1 base and J by 9 bases, leaving 7 bases between them. The CDR3 consists of 12 residues. The germline V gene has CDR1 LNHDA and CDR2 SQIVND (reference sequence). The CDR3 is CASSIVGVEQFF. The CDR3 coding sequence is TGTGCCAGTAGTATAGTAGGGGTTGAGCAGTTCTTC. The full variable domain, rest sourced from reference TRBV19 and TRBJ2-1, is DGGITQSPKYLFRKEGQNVTLSCEQNLNHDAMYWYRQDPGQGLRLIYYSQIVNDFQKGDIAEGYSVSREKKESFPLTVTSAQKNPTAFYLCASSIVGVEQFFGPGTRLTVL.

The chain links TRBV27 to TRBJ2-5, with 9 bases aligning to TRBD2. CDR1 and CDR2 (germline): MNHEY, SMNVEV (reference sequence). Trimming cost V 3 bases and J 5 bases; bases outside gene matches: 7. CDR3 length: 15 residues. CDR3 nucleotides: TGTGCCAGCAGTTTGATTAGCGGGGGAGTCGAGACCCAGTACTTC. This gives the protein CASSLISGGVETQYF.

A single count supports this clone. The chain joins TRBV4-1 to TRBJ2-7, with 8 bases identical to TRBD1. Germline CDR1 and CDR2: MGHRA and YSYEKL. With 4 bases clipped from V and 5 bases from J, the junction kept 7 bases outside the gene matches. The CDR3 has 14 residues. The CDR3 reads CASSPGQGSNEQYF. Here the CDR3 DNA reads TGCGCCAGCAGCCCCGGACAGGGATCCAACGAGCAGTACTTC.

The chain has TRBV6-1 and TRBJ1-1, with D unresolved. Trimming left V 7 bases short and J 0 bases short, with 15 bases between. CDR3 length: 15 residues. Germline CDR1 MNHNS, CDR2 SASEGT. This CDR3 reads CASNLAGNLNTEAFF. In nucleotides, the CDR3 is TGTGCCAGCAATTTGGCAGGCAATTTGAACACTGAAGCTTTCTTT.

This clone is labeled medium-sized. V and J are TRBV28 and TRBJ2-7; the D gene is possibly TRBD1 (6 bases). Germline CDR1 and CDR2: MDHEN and SYDVKM. The CDR3 spans 14 residues. V shed 6 bases and J shed 7 bases, with 19 bases lying between them. CDR3 region: CASRTGTSPMEQYF. CDR3 sequence (DNA): TGTGCCAGCAGGACCGGGACATCTCCTATGGAGCAGTACTTC. Full variable domain (rest looked up from reference TRBV28 and TRBJ2-7): DVKVTQSSRYLVKRTGEKVFLECVQDMDHENMFWYRQDPGLGLRLIYFSYDVKMKEKGDIPEGYSVSREKKERFSLILESASTNQTSMYLCASRTGTSPMEQYFGPGTRLTVT.

The chain couples TRBV29-1 to TRBJ1-1; a weak D match, TRBD1 (6 bases). With 8 bases removed from V and 3 bases from J, the gap between germline ends came to 16 bases. Germline CDR1 SQVTM, CDR2 ANQGSEA. The CDR3 is 13 amino acids. In nucleotides, the CDR3 is TGCAGCTCCAGGGGCTGGTCGGACACTGAAGCTTTCTTT. Its translation: CSSRGWSDTEAFF. Looking up the rest from reference TRBV29-1 and TRBJ1-1 gives the full variable domain: SAVISQKPSRDICQRGTSLTIQCQVDSQVTMMFWYRQQPGQSLTLIATANQGSEATYESGFVIDKFPISRPNLTFSTLTVSNMSPEDSSIYLCSSRGWSDTEAFFGQGTRLTVV.

J is TRBJ2-7 and V is TRBV6-1, with TRBD2 identical over 8 bases. Germline V gene sequence: CDR1 MNHNS, CDR2 SASEGT. CDR3 length: 15 residues. V was pared by 4 bases and J by 1 base, with 6 bases of the junction left unmatched. Written as DNA, the CDR3 is TGTGCCAGCAGTGTGCTAGCGGGCTCATCCTACGAGCAGTACTTC. It specifies CASSVLAGSSYEQYF.

The chain combines TRBV5-1 with TRBJ1-2; D unclear. Germline CDR1 reads SGHRS; CDR2 reads YFSETQ. This CDR3 is 13 amino acids long. Trimming stripped 1 base from V and 4 bases from J, with 8 bases between. CDR3 loop: CASSLTDFYGYTF. The CDR3 coding sequence is TGCGCCAGCAGCTTGACAGACTTCTATGGCTACACCTTC.

The J gene is TRBJ2-7, the V gene TRBV4-3, with a weak D call TRBD1 (6 bases). Trimming removed 1 base from V and 0 bases from J, with 10 bases in between. The germline V gene has CDR1 LGHNA and CDR2 YSLEER. The CDR3 length is 15 residues. This chain's CDR3 is CASSQGIGGSYEQYF. In DNA form, the CDR3 reads TGCGCCAGCAGCCAAGGTATAGGGGGCTCCTACGAGCAGTACTTC.

This clone is classed as medium-sized. V is TRBV5-4 and J is TRBJ2-7; D is uncertain. This CDR3 region has 13 residues. V was pared by 2 bases and J by 0 bases, with 6 bases between. Germline CDR1 reads SGHNT; CDR2 reads YYREEE (reference sequence). CDR3 protein: CASSLDNSYEQYF. CDR3 nucleotide sequence: TGTGCCAGCAGCTTAGACAACTCCTACGAGCAGTACTTC.

The rearrangement joins TRBV28 to TRBJ2-5; no clear D gene. The CDR3 consists of 14 residues. Per the germline V gene, CDR1 is MDHEN and CDR2 is SYDVKM. V lost 2 bases, J lost 5 bases, and 12 bases lay in between. The DNA for the CDR3 is TGTGCCAGCAGTTTACTTCAAGAGTTGGAGACCCAGTACTTC. This encodes CASSLLQELETQYF.

J is TRBJ1-5 and V is TRBV6-4; 8 positions agree with TRBD1. Germline lookup yields CDR1 MRHNA and CDR2 SNTAGT. J was trimmed by 2 bases and V by 0 bases; bases with no gene match: 0. The CDR3 is 15 amino acids. The CDR3 DNA follows: TGTGCCAGCAGTGACTCGACAGGGGGCAATCAGCCCCAGCATTTT. It specifies CASSDSTGGNQPQHF.

The sample holds one count of this clone. This chain uses TRBV19 with TRBJ2-7; D is perhaps TRBD1 (5 bases). Trimming left V 4 bases short and J 3 bases short, with 10 bases between. The CDR3 totals 13 residues. Looked up from germline, CDR1 is LNHDA and CDR2 is SQIVND (reference sequence). The CDR3 spells CASSTPGYYEQYF. In nucleotides, the CDR3 is TGTGCCAGTAGTACCCCAGGGTACTACGAGCAGTACTTC.

The rearrangement uses TRBV6-1 and TRBJ1-6; D unresolved. V lost 3 bases and J lost 8, with 5 bases in between. CDR1 and CDR2 (germline): MNHNS, SASEGT. The CDR3 contains 12 residues. The CDR3 nucleotides are TGTGCCAGCAGTGAGGGCCATTCACCCCTCCACTTT. Translation gives CASSEGHSPLHF.

This clone was seen only once. V usage is TRBV25-1 and J usage is TRBJ2-1, with 10 bases lining up with TRBD2. Germline CDR1 reads MGHDK; CDR2 reads SYGVNS. This CDR3 has 18 amino acids. V lost 0 bases to trimming and J lost 4 bases; unmatched junction nucleotides: 9. The CDR3 coding sequence is TGTGCCAGCAGTGAATACCCCCAGCGGGAGGGATCTTACAATGAGCAGTTCTTC. Protein product: CASSEYPQREGSYNEQFF.

The rearrangement links TRBV9 to TRBJ1-2, with TRBD1 identical over 9 bases. V lost 3 bases, J lost 0 bases, and 15 bases stayed unmatched. CDR1 and CDR2 from the germline V gene are SGDLS and YYNGEE. This CDR3 is built from 19 residues. CDR3 bases: TGTGCCAGCAGCGATAACAGGGGGCTCGAGATAATTTCTAACTATGGCTACACCTTC. This codes for CASSDNRGLEIISNYGYTF.

This rearrangement joins TRBV23-1 to TRBJ2-3; D is unresolved. TRBV23-1 is an ORF, with its function uncertain. Trimming took off 4 bases at V and 0 bases at J, with 17 bases between the two ends. The CDR3 is 17 amino acids. CDR3 nucleotides: TGCGCCAGCAGTCGGATTCCATGTTCTCTTAGCACAGATACGCAGTATTTT. Translation: CASSRIPCSLSTDTQYF.

The rearrangement uses TRBV30 and TRBJ2-7; TRBD2 might be the D (6 bases). This CDR3 region has 15 residues. Germline values: CDR1 GTSNPN, CDR2 SVGIG (reference sequence). The V gene lost 0 bases and the J gene lost 7 bases, with 19 bases spanning the gap. The CDR3 protein is CAWSVSGTSAEEQYF. In DNA, the CDR3 is TGTGCCTGGAGTGTATCCGGGACTTCCGCCGAGGAGCAGTACTTC.

This chain joins TRBV5-1 and TRBJ1-1; D call uncertain. CDR1 SGHRS and CDR2 YFSETQ come from the germline V gene. The length of the CDR3 is 14 residues. Trimming left V 0 bases short and J 3 bases short, with 9 bases between. CDR3 loop: CASSLELGYTEAFF. The CDR3 nucleotides are TGCGCCAGCAGCTTGGAACTGGGGTACACTGAAGCTTTCTTT. Full variable domain (rest looked up from reference TRBV5-1 and TRBJ1-1): KAGVTQTPRYLIKTRGQQVTLSCSPISGHRSVSWYQQTPGQGLQFLFEYFSETQRNKGNFPGRFSGRQFSNSRSEMNVSTLELGDSALYLCASSLELGYTEAFFGQGTRLTVV.

With respect to this clone: This sample includes further DNA sequences coding for the same CDR3. This sequence joins TRBV28 and TRBJ1-4; a weak D match, TRBD1 (5 bases). The germline CDR1 and CDR2 sequences are MDHEN and SYDVKM. V lost 3 bases and J lost 8, with 7 bases in between. The CDR3 has 12 residues. CDR3: CASSFEGEKLFF. In DNA, the CDR3 is TGTGCCAGCAGTTTCGAGGGGGAAAAACTGTTTTTT.

There are a few counts of this clone. The V gene is TRBV6-6, the J gene TRBJ2-2, with D possibly called TRBD1 or TRBD2 (5 bases each). V lost 7 bases to trimming and J lost 4 bases, with 16 bases between them. Germline CDR1 is MNHNY and CDR2 is SVGAGI (reference sequence). The CDR3 has 15 amino acids. Here the CDR3 reads CASNPPGRFTGELFF. The CDR3 DNA follows: TGTGCCAGCAATCCTCCGGGACGGTTCACCGGGGAGCTGTTTTTT.

This chain uses TRBV9 with TRBJ2-2, with TRBD1 matching 10 bases. The CDR3 has 15 amino acids. V shed 3 bases, J shed 6 bases, and the junction held 5 bases outside the gene matches. Germline lookup yields CDR1 SGDLS and CDR2 YYNGEE. Written as DNA, the CDR3 is TGTGCCAGCAGCGGTGACAGGGGGCGCGCCGGGGAGCTGTTTTTT. Residues: CASSGDRGRAGELFF.

The V call is TRBV19, the J call TRBJ2-7, with D possibly TRBD2 on 5 matching bases. V lost 6 bases and J lost 2, with 14 bases in between. The CDR3 length is 14 residues. The germline V gene encodes CDR1 LNHDA and CDR2 SQIVND (reference sequence). CDR3 sequence reads: CASSYQTGTYEQYF. DNA of the CDR3: TGTGCCAGTAGCTATCAGACGGGGACCTACGAGCAGTACTTC. Filled out from reference TRBV19 and TRBJ2-7, the complete variable domain reads DGGITQSPKYLFRKEGQNVTLSCEQNLNHDAMYWYRQDPGQGLRLIYYSQIVNDFQKGDIAEGYSVSREKKESFPLTVTSAQKNPTAFYLCASSYQTGTYEQYFGPGTRLTVT.

The J gene is TRBJ2-2, the V gene TRBV6-4; D possibly uses TRBD1 or TRBD2 (5 bases each). This CDR3 contains 17 residues. Germline assignment: CDR1 MRHNA and CDR2 SNTAGT. With 8 bases removed from V and 4 bases from J, the gap between germline ends came to 23 bases. This CDR3 reads CASPENGRGVGTGELFF. In DNA, the CDR3 is TGTGCCAGCCCCGAGAATGGTAGGGGAGTTGGCACCGGGGAGCTGTTTTTT.

There are a few counts of this clone. This chain joins TRBV5-1 and TRBJ2-7, with 7 bases fitting TRBD1. Germline CDR1 is SGHRS and CDR2 is YFSETQ. With V trimmed by 0 bases and J by 4 bases, 4 bases remained unmatched. The CDR3 is 14 residues long. This CDR3 reads CASSLGTGVYEQYF. The DNA of the CDR3 is TGCGCCAGCAGCTTGGGGACAGGTGTTTACGAGCAGTACTTC.

The V call is TRBV30, the J call TRBJ2-1; tentative D call: TRBD2 (6 bases). The length of the CDR3 is 15 residues. With 0 bases removed from V and 0 bases from J, the gap between germline ends came to 9 bases. Germline values: CDR1 GTSNPN, CDR2 SVGIG (reference sequence). CDR3 DNA sequence: TGTGCCTGGAGTGTTGTGACTAGCTCCTACAATGAGCAGTTCTTC. It is translated as CAWSVVTSSYNEQFF.

The chain is built from TRBV19 and TRBJ2-1, with 9 bases lining up with TRBD2. Germline lookup yields CDR1 LNHDA and CDR2 SQIVND (reference sequence). The CDR3 is made up of 14 amino acids. V was clipped by 5 bases and J by 3 bases; unmatched bases: 2. For the CDR3, the DNA is TGTGCCAGTAGTCGGCGGGGGGGCTACAATGAGCAGTTCTTC. Translated: CASSRRGGYNEQFF.

The CDR3 reads CAWSPPGYLSYNEQFF. CDR3 DNA sequence: TGTGCCTGGAGTCCCCCAGGCTACCTCTCCTACAATGAGCAGTTCTTC. J is TRBJ2-1 and V is TRBV30; D not resolved. The CDR3 is made up of 16 amino acids. Trimming took off 2 bases at V and 0 bases at J, with 14 bases between the two ends. The germline CDR1 and CDR2 sequences are GTSNPN and SVGIG (reference sequence).

This sequence joins TRBV6-5 and TRBJ1-2; TRBD1 agrees at 8 bases. This CDR3 has 13 amino acids. V gave up 6 bases and J gave up 3 bases; unmatched junction bases: 3. Germline CDR1 is MNHEY and CDR2 is SVGAGI. The CDR3 DNA follows: TGTGCCAGCAGATCGGACAGGGACTATGGCTACACCTTC. Residues: CASRSDRDYGYTF.